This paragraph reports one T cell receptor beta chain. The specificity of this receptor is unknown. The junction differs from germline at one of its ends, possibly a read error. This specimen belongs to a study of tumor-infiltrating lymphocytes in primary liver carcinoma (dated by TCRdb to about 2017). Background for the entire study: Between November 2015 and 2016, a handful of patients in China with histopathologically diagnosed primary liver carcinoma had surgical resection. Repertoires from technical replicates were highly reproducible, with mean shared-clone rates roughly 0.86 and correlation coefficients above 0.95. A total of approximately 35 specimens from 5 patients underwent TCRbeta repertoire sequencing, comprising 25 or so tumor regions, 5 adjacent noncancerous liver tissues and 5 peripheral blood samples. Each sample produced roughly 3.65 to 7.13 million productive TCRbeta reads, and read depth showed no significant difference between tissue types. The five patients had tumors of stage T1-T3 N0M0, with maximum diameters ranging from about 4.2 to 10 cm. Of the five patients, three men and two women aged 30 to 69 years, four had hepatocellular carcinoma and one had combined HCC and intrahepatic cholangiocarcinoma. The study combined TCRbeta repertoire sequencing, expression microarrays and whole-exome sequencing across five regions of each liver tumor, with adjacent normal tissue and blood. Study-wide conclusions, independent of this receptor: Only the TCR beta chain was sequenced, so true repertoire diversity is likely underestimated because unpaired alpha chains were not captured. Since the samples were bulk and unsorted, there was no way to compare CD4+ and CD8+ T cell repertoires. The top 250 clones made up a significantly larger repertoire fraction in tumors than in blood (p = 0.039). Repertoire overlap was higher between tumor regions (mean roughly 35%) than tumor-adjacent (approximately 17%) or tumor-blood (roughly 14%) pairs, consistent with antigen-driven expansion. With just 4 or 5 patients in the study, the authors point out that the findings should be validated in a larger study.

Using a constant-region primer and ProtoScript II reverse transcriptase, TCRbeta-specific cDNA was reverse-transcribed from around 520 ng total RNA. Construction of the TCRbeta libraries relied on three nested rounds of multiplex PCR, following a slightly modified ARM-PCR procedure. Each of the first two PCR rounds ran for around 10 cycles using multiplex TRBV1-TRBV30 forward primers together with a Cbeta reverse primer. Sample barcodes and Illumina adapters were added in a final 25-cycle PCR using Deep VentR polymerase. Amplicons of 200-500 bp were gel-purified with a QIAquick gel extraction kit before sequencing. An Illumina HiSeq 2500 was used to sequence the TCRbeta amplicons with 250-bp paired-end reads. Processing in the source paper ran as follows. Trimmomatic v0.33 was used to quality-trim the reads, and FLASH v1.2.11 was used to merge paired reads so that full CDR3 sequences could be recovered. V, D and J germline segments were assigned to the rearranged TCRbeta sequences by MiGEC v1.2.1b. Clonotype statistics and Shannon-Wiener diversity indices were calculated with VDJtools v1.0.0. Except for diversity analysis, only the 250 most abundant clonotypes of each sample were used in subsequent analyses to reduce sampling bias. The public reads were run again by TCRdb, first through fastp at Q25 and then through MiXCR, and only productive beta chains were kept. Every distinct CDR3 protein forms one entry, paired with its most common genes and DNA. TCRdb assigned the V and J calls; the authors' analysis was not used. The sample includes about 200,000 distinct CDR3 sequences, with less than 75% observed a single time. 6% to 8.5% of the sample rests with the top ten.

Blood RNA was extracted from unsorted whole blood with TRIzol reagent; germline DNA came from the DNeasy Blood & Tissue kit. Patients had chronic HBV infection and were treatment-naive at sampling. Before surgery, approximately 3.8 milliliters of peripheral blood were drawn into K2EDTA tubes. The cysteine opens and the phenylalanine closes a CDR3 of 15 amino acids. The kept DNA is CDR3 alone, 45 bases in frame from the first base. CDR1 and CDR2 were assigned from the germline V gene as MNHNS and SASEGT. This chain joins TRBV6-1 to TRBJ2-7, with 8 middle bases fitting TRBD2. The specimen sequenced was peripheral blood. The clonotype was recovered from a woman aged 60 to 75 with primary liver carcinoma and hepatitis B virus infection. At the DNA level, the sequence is TGTGCCAGAAGTGCGGGACTAGTGAACTCCTACGAGCAGTACTTC. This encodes CARSAGLVNSYEQYF.